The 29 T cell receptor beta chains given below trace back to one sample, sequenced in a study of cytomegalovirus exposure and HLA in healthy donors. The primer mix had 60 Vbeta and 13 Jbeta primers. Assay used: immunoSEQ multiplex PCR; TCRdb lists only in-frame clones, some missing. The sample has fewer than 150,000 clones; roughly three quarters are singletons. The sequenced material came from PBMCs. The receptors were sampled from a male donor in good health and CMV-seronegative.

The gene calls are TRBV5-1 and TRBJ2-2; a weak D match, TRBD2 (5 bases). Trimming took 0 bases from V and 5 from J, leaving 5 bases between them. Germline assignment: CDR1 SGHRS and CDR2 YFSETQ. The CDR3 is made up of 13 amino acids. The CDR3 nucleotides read TGCGCCAGCAGCTTGGGAGGGACCGGGGAGCTGTTTTTT. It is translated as CASSLGGTGELFF.

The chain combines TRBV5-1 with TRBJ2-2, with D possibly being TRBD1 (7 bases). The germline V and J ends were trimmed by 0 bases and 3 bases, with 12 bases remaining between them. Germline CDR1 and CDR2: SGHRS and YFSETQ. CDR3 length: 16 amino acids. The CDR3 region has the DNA TGCGCCAGCAGCTTGGCCGCCAGGGGGGACACCGGGGAGCTGTTTTTT. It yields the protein CASSLAARGDTGELFF. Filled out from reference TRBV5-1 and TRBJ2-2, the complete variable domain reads KAGVTQTPRYLIKTRGQQVTLSCSPISGHRSVSWYQQTPGQGLQFLFEYFSETQRNKGNFPGRFSGRQFSNSRSEMNVSTLELGDSALYLCASSLAARGDTGELFFGEGSRLTVL.

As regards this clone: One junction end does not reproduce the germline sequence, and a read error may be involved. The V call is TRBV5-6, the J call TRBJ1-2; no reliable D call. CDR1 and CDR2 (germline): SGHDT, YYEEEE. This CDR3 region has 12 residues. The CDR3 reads CASSLAGRGARF. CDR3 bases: TGTGCCAGCAGCTTGGCCGGTCGCGGAGCTAGATTC.

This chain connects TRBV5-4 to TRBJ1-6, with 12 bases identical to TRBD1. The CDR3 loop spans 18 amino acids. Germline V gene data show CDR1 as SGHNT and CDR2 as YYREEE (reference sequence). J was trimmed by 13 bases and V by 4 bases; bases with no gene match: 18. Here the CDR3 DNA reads TGTGCCAGCAGCGTCCACCTCGGGACAGGGGGCGCGTTGTCTCCCCTCCACTTT. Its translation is CASSVHLGTGGALSPLHF.

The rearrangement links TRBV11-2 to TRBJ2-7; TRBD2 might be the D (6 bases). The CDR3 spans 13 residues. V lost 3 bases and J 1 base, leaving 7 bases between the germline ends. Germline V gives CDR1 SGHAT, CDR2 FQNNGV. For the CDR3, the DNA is TGTGCCAGCAGCTTCGGGGGTTCCTACGAGCAGTACTTC. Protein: CASSFGGSYEQYF.

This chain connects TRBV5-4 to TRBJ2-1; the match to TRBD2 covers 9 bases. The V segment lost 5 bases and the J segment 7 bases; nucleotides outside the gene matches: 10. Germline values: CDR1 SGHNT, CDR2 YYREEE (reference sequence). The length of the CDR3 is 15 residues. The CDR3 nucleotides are TGTGCCAGCAGTTGGTTGGCGGGGGGGCCAAATGAGCAGTTCTTC. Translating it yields CASSWLAGGPNEQFF.

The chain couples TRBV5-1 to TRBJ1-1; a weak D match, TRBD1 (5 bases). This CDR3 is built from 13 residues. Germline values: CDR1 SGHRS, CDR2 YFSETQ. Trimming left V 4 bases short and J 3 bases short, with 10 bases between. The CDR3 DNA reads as TGCGCCAGCAGCCTTGGGGCCCACACTGAAGCTTTCTTT. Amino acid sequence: CASSLGAHTEAFF.

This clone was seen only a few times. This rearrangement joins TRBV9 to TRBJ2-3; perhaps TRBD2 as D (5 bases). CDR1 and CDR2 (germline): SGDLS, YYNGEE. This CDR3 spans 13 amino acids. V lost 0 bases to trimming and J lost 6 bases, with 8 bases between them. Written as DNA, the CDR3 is TGTGCCAGCAGCGTAGGGACTGAGGATACGCAGTATTTT. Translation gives CASSVGTEDTQYF.

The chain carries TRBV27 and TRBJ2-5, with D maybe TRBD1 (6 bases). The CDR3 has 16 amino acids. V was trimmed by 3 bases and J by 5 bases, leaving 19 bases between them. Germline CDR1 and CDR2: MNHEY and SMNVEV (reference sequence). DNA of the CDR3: TGTGCCAGCAGTTTGCGACCTACAGGGCACGGGGAGACCCAGTACTTC. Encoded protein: CASSLRPTGHGETQYF.

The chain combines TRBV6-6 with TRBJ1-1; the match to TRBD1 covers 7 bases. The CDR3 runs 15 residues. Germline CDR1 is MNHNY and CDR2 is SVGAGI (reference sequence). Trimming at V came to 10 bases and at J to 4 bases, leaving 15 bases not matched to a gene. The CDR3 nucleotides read TGTGCCACCCAACGGGACAGATCCCTTGGCACTGAAGCTTTCTTT. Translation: CATQRDRSLGTEAFF.

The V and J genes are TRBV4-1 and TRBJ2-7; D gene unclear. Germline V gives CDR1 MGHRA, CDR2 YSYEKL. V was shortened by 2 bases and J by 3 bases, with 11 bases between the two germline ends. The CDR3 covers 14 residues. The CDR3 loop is CASSQYPQDYEQYF. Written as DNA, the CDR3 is TGCGCCAGCAGCCAATATCCCCAGGACTACGAGCAGTACTTC.

DNA for the CDR3: TGTGCCAGCAGTTTACTAGCGGGGCATGGAAATGAGCAGTTCTTC. It encodes CASSLLAGHGNEQFF. J is TRBJ2-1 and V is TRBV27, with 9 bases aligning to TRBD2. The CDR3 is made up of 15 amino acids. Germline values: CDR1 MNHEY, CDR2 SMNVEV (reference sequence). J lost 7 bases, V lost 2 bases, and 6 bases had no gene match.

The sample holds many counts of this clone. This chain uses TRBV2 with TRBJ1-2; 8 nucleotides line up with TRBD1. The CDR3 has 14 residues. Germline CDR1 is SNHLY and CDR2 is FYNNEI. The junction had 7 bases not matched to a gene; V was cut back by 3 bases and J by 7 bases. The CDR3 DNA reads TGTGCCAGCAGTGACGACAGGGGTTTGAGTGGCTACACCTTC. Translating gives CASSDDRGLSGYTF.

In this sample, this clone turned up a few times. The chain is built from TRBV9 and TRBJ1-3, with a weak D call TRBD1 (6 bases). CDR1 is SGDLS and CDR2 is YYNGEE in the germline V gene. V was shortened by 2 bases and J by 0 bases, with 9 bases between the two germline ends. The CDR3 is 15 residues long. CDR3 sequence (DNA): TGTGCCAGCAGCGTGGGGGCCCGCTCTGGAAACACCATATATTTT. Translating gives CASSVGARSGNTIYF.

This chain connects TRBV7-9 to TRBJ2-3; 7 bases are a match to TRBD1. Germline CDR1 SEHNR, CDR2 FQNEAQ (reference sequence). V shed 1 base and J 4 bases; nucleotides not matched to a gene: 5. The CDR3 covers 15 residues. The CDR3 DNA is TGTGCCAGCAGCTTAGAGGGGGCGAGAGCAGATACGCAGTATTTT. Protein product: CASSLEGARADTQYF.

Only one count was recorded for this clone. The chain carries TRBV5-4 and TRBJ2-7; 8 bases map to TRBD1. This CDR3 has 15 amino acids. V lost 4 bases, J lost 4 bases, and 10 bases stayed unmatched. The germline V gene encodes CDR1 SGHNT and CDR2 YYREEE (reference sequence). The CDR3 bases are TGTGCCAGCAGCGGGTCCGGGACAGGACCTTACGAGCAGTACTTC. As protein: CASSGSGTGPYEQYF.

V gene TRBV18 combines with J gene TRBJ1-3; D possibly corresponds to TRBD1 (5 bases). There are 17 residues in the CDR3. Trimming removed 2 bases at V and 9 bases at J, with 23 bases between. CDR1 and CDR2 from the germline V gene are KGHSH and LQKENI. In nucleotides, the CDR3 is TGTGCCAGCTCACCATTCCCCCCGCTCGCTGCGGGGGGCACCATATATTTT. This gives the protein CASSPFPPLAAGGTIYF.

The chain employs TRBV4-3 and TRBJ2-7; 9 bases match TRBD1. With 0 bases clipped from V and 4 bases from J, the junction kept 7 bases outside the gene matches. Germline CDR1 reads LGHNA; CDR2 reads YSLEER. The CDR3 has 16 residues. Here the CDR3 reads CASSQEGTGWDYEQYF. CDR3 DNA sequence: TGCGCCAGCAGCCAAGAAGGGACAGGGTGGGATTACGAGCAGTACTTC.

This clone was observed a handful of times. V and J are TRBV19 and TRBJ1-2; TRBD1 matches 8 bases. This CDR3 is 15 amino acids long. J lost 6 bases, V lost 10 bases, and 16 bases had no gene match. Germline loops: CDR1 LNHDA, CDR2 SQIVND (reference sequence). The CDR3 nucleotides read TGTGCCACCCTCTCCAAGGGCAGGGGGCTGGATGGCTACACCTTC. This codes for CATLSKGRGLDGYTF. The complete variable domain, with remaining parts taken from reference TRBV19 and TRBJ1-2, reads DGGITQSPKYLFRKEGQNVTLSCEQNLNHDAMYWYRQDPGQGLRLIYYSQIVNDFQKGDIAEGYSVSREKKESFPLTVTSAQKNPTAFYLCATLSKGRGLDGYTFGSGTRLTVV.

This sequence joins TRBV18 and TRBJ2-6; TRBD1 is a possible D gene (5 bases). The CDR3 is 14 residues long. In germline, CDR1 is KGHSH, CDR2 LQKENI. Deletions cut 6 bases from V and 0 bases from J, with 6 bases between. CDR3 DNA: TGTGCCAGCTCGACAGACTCTGGGGCCAACGTCCTGACTTTC. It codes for CASSTDSGANVLTF.

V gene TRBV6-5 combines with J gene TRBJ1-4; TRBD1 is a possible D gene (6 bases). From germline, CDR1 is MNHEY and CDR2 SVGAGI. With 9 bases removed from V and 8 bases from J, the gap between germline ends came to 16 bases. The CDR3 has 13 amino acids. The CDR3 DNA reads TGTGCCAGTGCCGGTACAGGGCGCGAAAAACTGTTTTTT. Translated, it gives CASAGTGREKLFF.

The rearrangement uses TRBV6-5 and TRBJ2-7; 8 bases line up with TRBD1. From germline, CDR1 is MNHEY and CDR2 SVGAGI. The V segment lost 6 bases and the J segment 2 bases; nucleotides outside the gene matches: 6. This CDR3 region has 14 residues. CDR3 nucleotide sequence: TGTGCCAGCAGAACGGGGACAGGAACCTACGAGCAGTACTTC. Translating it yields CASRTGTGTYEQYF.

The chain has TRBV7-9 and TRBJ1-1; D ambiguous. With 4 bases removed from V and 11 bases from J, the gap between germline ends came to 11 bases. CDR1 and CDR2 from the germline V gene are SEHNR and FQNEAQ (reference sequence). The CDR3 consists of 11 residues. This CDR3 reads CASSSDWMAFF. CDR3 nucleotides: TGTGCCAGCAGCTCGGACTGGATGGCTTTCTTT.

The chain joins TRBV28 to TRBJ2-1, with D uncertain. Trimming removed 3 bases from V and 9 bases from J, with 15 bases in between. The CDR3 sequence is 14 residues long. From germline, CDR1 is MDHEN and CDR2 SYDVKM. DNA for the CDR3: TGTGCCAGCAGTTTTGTACGTCCGCGGAGTGAGCAGTTCTTC. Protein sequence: CASSFVRPRSEQFF.

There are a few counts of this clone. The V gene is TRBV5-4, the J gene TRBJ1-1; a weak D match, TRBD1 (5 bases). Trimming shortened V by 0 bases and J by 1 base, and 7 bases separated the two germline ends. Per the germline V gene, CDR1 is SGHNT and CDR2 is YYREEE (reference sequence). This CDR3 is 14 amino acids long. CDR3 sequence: CASSLGGKNTEAFF. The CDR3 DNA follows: TGTGCCAGCAGCTTGGGGGGCAAGAACACTGAAGCTTTCTTT.

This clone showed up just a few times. The CDR3 nucleotides are TGTGCCAGTGGACTAGCGGGGGGGAGAAGCGAGACCCAGTACTTC. Its translation is CASGLAGGRSETQYF. The chain links TRBV30 to TRBJ2-5, with 15 bases lining up with TRBD2. The CDR3 has 15 residues. The V gene end was trimmed by 8 bases and the J gene end by 5 bases; junction bases not matched to a gene: 9. CDR1 and CDR2 (germline): GTSNPN, SVGIG (reference sequence).

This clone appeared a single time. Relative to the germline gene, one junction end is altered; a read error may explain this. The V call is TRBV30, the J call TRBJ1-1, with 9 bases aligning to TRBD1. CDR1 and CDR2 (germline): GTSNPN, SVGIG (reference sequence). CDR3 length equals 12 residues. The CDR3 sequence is CACLTGGSEAFF. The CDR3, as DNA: TGTGCCTGTTTGACAGGGGGTTCTGAGGCTTTCTTT.

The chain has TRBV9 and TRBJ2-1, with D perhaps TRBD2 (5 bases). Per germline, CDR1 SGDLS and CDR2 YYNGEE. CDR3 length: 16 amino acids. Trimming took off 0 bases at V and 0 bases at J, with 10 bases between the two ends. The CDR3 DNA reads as TGTGCCAGCAGCGTAGTGGTCGGAGGCTCCTACAATGAGCAGTTCTTC. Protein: CASSVVVGGSYNEQFF. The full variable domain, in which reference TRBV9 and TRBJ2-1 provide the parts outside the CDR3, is DSGVTQTPKHLITATGQRVTLRCSPRSGDLSVYWYQQSLDQGLQFLIQYYNGEERAKGNILERFSAQQFPDLHSELNLSSLELGDSALYFCASSVVVGGSYNEQFFGPGTRLTVL.

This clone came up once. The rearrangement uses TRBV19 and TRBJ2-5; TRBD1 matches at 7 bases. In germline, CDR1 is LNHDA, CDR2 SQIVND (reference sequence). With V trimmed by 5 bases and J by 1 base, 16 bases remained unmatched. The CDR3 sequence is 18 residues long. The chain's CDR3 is CASSGRVPGQTFQETQYF. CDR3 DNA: TGTGCCAGTAGTGGGAGAGTCCCGGGACAGACTTTCCAAGAGACCCAGTACTTC.